A single sample is the source of the 30 T cell receptor beta chains below, sequenced in a study of T cells in tuberculosis. Thawed, overnight-rested PBMC were stained with GMM-loaded CD1B tetramer, viability dye and anti-CD3, then sorted. The lipid loaded on the CD1B tetramers was C32 glucose monomycolate from Rhodococcus equi. The table came from immunoSEQ multiplex PCR; TCRdb's copy has only in-frame clones and leaves some out. The table shows 60,000 or so clones, with approximately 80% occurring only once. The sample comprised CD1b-GMM tetramer-negative cells sorted from PBMCs. These receptors were collected from an adult woman with latent tuberculosis.

The chain combines TRBV18 with TRBJ2-7; 8 nucleotides line up with TRBD1. Unmatched junction bases numbered 11, after V lost 3 bases and J lost 4 bases. Germline V gene sequence: CDR1 KGHSH, CDR2 LQKENI. The CDR3 contains 16 residues. DNA of the CDR3: TGTGCCAGCTCACCGGTAGGGACAGGCCCCCAATACGAGCAGTACTTC. It translates to CASSPVGTGPQYEQYF.

This clone was seen more than once but under ten times. The rearrangement links TRBV7-2 to TRBJ2-1; D is uncertain. The CDR3 runs to 13 residues. V shed 1 base and J shed 4 bases, with 5 bases lying between them. Germline CDR1 and CDR2: SGHTA and FQGNSA. The CDR3 DNA follows: TGTGCCAGCAGCTTAGATCTTTACAATGAGCAGTTCTTC. It encodes CASSLDLYNEQFF.

This chain connects TRBV27 to TRBJ1-1; TRBD1 aligns across 9 bases. V lost 6 bases to trimming and J lost 3 bases; unmatched junction nucleotides: 14. There are 17 residues in the CDR3. Germline CDR1 and CDR2: MNHEY and SMNVEV (reference sequence). CDR3 DNA sequence: TGTGCCAGCAGCGCAGAAAGCTTCAGGGACAGGGACACTGAAGCTTTCTTT. It specifies CASSAESFRDRDTEAFF.

This chain uses TRBV29-1 with TRBJ2-7; D perhaps matches TRBD1 (6 bases). In germline, CDR1 is SQVTM, CDR2 ANQGSEA. The V gene lost 7 bases and the J gene lost 2 bases, with 12 bases spanning the gap. The CDR3 is 12 residues long. Written as DNA, the CDR3 is TGCAGCGCGCGTACAGGGCCCTACGAGCAGTACTTC. Its translation is CSARTGPYEQYF.

This clone has a single count. The V call is TRBV5-1, the J call TRBJ2-5; 14 nucleotides agree with TRBD2. Unmatched junction bases numbered 8, after V lost 2 bases and J lost 5 bases. CDR3 length equals 17 residues. CDR1 and CDR2 (germline): SGHRS, YFSETQ. CDR3 region: CASSLTGTSGRGETQYF. The CDR3 DNA follows: TGCGCCAGCAGCTTAACCGGGACTAGCGGGAGAGGCGAGACCCAGTACTTC. Complete variable domain (other parts from reference TRBV5-1 and TRBJ2-5): KAGVTQTPRYLIKTRGQQVTLSCSPISGHRSVSWYQQTPGQGLQFLFEYFSETQRNKGNFPGRFSGRQFSNSRSEMNVSTLELGDSALYLCASSLTGTSGRGETQYFGPGTRLLVL.

The chain carries TRBV20-1 and TRBJ1-1; TRBD1 might be the D (6 bases). V dropped 6 bases and J dropped 10 bases, with 12 bases sitting between them. This CDR3 spans 10 amino acids. The germline V gene encodes CDR1 DFQATT and CDR2 SNEGSKA (reference sequence). CDR3 loop: CSAMDRRAFF. Written as DNA, the CDR3 is TGCAGTGCCATGGACAGACGAGCTTTCTTT.

This chain links TRBV6-6 with TRBJ1-1; possibly TRBD1 for D (5 bases). This CDR3 has 13 amino acids. CDR1 is MNHNY and CDR2 is SVGAGI in the germline V gene (reference sequence). Trimming took off 2 bases at V and 3 bases at J, with 7 bases between the two ends. The CDR3 coding sequence is TGTGCCAGCAGTTACCAGGGATACACTGAAGCTTTCTTT. It encodes CASSYQGYTEAFF.

The V and J genes are TRBV27 and TRBJ2-3; a weak D match, TRBD1 (6 bases). This CDR3 is 19 amino acids long. The V end was cut by 4 bases, the J end by 1 base, with 24 bases between. CDR1 MNHEY and CDR2 SMNVEV come from the germline V gene (reference sequence). The CDR3 sequence: CASSSGQWMDRARTDTQYF. Here the CDR3 DNA reads TGTGCCAGCAGTTCAGGCCAGTGGATGGACAGAGCCCGCACAGATACGCAGTATTTT.

The rearrangement joins TRBV5-1 to TRBJ2-4, with D possibly being TRBD2 (5 bases). Germline loops: CDR1 SGHRS, CDR2 YFSETQ. The V gene lost 0 bases and the J gene lost 11 bases, with 15 bases spanning the gap. This CDR3 has 14 residues. DNA for the CDR3: TGCGCCAGCAGCTTGGAAGCGGCCGATCGGGTTCAGTACTTC. This codes for CASSLEAADRVQYF.

The chain carries TRBV5-1 and TRBJ2-4, with a tentative D call TRBD2 (6 bases). CDR3 size: 20 residues. Germline CDR1 is SGHRS and CDR2 is YFSETQ. The V end lost 4 bases, the J end lost 1 base, and 27 bases lay between the germline ends. CDR3: CASSPGVGPGVSGAKNIQYF. In DNA form, the CDR3 reads TGCGCCAGCAGCCCCGGGGTGGGCCCGGGGGTTTCTGGGGCCAAAAACATTCAGTACTTC.

This chain links TRBV6-6 with TRBJ1-2; TRBD1 agrees at 8 bases. The CDR3 extends over 15 amino acids. Germline CDR1 and CDR2: MNHNY and SVGAGI (reference sequence). The J segment lost 3 bases and the V segment lost 2 bases, leaving 5 bases of the junction unmatched. The CDR3 protein is CASSYGQGRDYGYTF. The CDR3 DNA is TGTGCCAGCAGTTACGGACAGGGACGGGACTATGGCTACACCTTC.

The genes are TRBV5-1 and TRBJ2-3; no firm D call. Looked up from germline, CDR1 is SGHRS and CDR2 is YFSETQ. Trimming stripped 1 base from V and 2 bases from J, with 11 bases between. The CDR3 covers 15 residues. DNA of the CDR3: TGCGCCAGCAGCTTGTTGGGCTCCTTCACAGATACGCAGTATTTT. This translates into CASSLLGSFTDTQYF.

A remark on this clone: This specimen includes other DNA sequences encoding the same CDR3. The chain combines TRBV28 with TRBJ2-3; no reliable D call. Deletions cut 2 bases from V and 6 bases from J, with 12 bases between. The CDR3 loop spans 14 amino acids. Germline V gene sequence: CDR1 MDHEN, CDR2 SYDVKM. The DNA of the CDR3 is TGTGCCAGCAGTTTACGGCAGGCGAAGGATACGCAGTATTTT. Its translation is CASSLRQAKDTQYF. The variable domain in full, completed from reference TRBV28 and TRBJ2-3, reads DVKVTQSSRYLVKRTGEKVFLECVQDMDHENMFWYRQDPGLGLRLIYFSYDVKMKEKGDIPEGYSVSREKKERFSLILESASTNQTSMYLCASSLRQAKDTQYFGPGTRLTVL.

V usage is TRBV11-3 and J usage is TRBJ1-4; 7 positions match TRBD1. The trim removed 2 bases at V and 8 bases at J, leaving 8 bases unmatched. CDR1 and CDR2 from the germline V gene are SGHNT and YENEEA. CDR3 size: 15 residues. CDR3 DNA: TGTGCCAGCAGCTTATCGAACAGGGGCGGGGAAAAACTGTTTTTT. It is translated as CASSLSNRGGEKLFF.

The V gene is TRBV7-6, the J gene TRBJ2-1; the match to TRBD2 covers 11 bases. The V gene's germline CDR1 is SGHVS and CDR2 FNYEAQ. This CDR3 has 15 residues. V lost 5 bases and J lost 5; bases outside the gene matches: 5. DNA of the CDR3: TGTGCCAGCAGCCTAGGGACTAGCGGCCACAATGAGCAGTTCTTC. Protein sequence: CASSLGTSGHNEQFF.

The rearrangement uses TRBV29-1 and TRBJ2-7, with D tentatively TRBD2 (5 bases). Looked up from germline, CDR1 is SQVTM and CDR2 is ANQGSEA. This CDR3 spans 12 amino acids. The ends were cut back, 4 bases at V and 4 bases at J, with 11 bases in the middle. CDR3 DNA sequence: TGCAGCGTTGCCGAGGGTTCGTACGAGCAGTACTTC. Amino acid sequence: CSVAEGSYEQYF.

V and J are TRBV28 and TRBJ1-1, with D possibly matching TRBD1 (6 bases). CDR3 length equals 16 residues. V was pared by 2 bases and J by 1 base, with 14 bases between. Germline-derived CDR1 and CDR2 are MDHEN and SYDVKM. The CDR3 reads CASSLTGLRGNTEAFF. The CDR3, as DNA: TGTGCCAGCAGTTTAACAGGGTTGAGGGGGAACACTGAAGCTTTCTTT. The full variable domain, rest sourced from reference TRBV28 and TRBJ1-1, is DVKVTQSSRYLVKRTGEKVFLECVQDMDHENMFWYRQDPGLGLRLIYFSYDVKMKEKGDIPEGYSVSREKKERFSLILESASTNQTSMYLCASSLTGLRGNTEAFFGQGTRLTVV.

The CDR3 spells CASNRQGMNTEAFF. The CDR3 coding sequence is TGTGCCAGCAACCGACAGGGAATGAACACTGAAGCTTTCTTT. The chain joins TRBV14 to TRBJ1-1; 7 bases align to TRBD1. Germline values: CDR1 SGHDN, CDR2 FVKESK. V lost 7 bases, J lost 0 bases, and 5 bases stayed unmatched. The CDR3 has 14 residues.

CDR3 DNA sequence: TGTGCTAGTGGTTTCGGGCTAGCGGGGGTCCAAGAGACCCAGTACTTC. Protein sequence: CASGFGLAGVQETQYF. This rearrangement joins TRBV12-5 to TRBJ2-5; TRBD2 matches at 10 bases. Germline V lookup: CDR1 LGHNT, CDR2 FRNRAP. After removal of 3 bases from V and 1 base from J, the junction contained 5 bases not matched to a gene. The CDR3 contains 16 residues.

The genes are TRBV4-1 and TRBJ2-1, with D unresolved. Germline values: CDR1 MGHRA, CDR2 YSYEKL. The CDR3 spans 16 residues. Trimming took 1 base from V and 3 from J, leaving 13 bases between them. The CDR3 is CASSQGLRPLYNEQFF. The CDR3 nucleotides read TGCGCCAGCAGCCAAGGACTTCGTCCACTCTACAATGAGCAGTTCTTC.

V and J are TRBV7-8 and TRBJ1-1; possible D gene TRBD1, 6 bases. Trimming pared 1 base from V and 0 bases from J, leaving 9 bases between. This CDR3 has 15 residues. Germline CDR1 reads SGHVS; CDR2 reads FQNEAQ. CDR3 sequence reads: CASSLVGQLNTEAFF. The CDR3 nucleotides are TGTGCCAGCAGCTTAGTTGGACAGTTGAACACTGAAGCTTTCTTT.

This chain connects TRBV5-1 to TRBJ1-1; perhaps TRBD1 as D (6 bases). Between the trimmed V and J ends, which lost 0 bases and 5 bases, there was a span of 11 bases. The CDR3 extends over 14 amino acids. Germline CDR1 SGHRS, CDR2 YFSETQ. CDR3 sequence reads: CASSLGGGGTEAFF. CDR3 bases: TGCGCCAGCAGCTTGGGAGGGGGGGGGACTGAAGCTTTCTTT.

This rearrangement joins TRBV14 to TRBJ2-5; 10 bases are a match to TRBD2. The J call may be in error: the DNA end matches TRBJ2-7 better. CDR3 length: 14 amino acids. Germline CDR1 SGHDN, CDR2 FVKESK. The CDR3 DNA reads as TGTGCCAGCAGCCAAGTAGTAGCGGGGGGCGAGCAGTACTTC. This codes for CASSQVVAGGEQYF.

V is TRBV6-1 and J is TRBJ1-3, with 8 nucleotides matching TRBD1. Trimming at V came to 1 base and at J to 1 base, leaving 12 bases not matched to a gene. The CDR3 sequence is 19 residues long. From germline, CDR1 is MNHNS and CDR2 SASEGT. The CDR3 bases are TGTGCCAGCAGTGAAGTACGGACAGGGTTGCTGGCATCTGGAAACACCATATATTTT. Translation gives CASSEVRTGLLASGNTIYF.

The chain couples TRBV7-2 to TRBJ2-3; 10 nucleotides agree with TRBD2. V lost 3 bases, J lost 4 bases, and 7 bases stayed unmatched. The CDR3 is 16 amino acids. Germline V gives CDR1 SGHTA, CDR2 FQGNSA. CDR3 nucleotide sequence: TGTGCCAGCAGCTTCCGAGCGGGGGGGCCCGCAGATACGCAGTATTTT. Its translation: CASSFRAGGPADTQYF.

This sequence joins TRBV11-3 and TRBJ2-7; a possible D gene is TRBD1 (5 bases). The length of the CDR3 is 13 residues. V lost 5 bases to trimming and J lost 2 bases, with 10 bases between them. Germline-derived CDR1 and CDR2 are SGHNT and YENEEA. The CDR3 sequence: CASSPDRPYEQYF. CDR3 coding DNA: TGTGCCAGCAGCCCTGACAGACCCTACGAGCAGTACTTC.

This chain uses TRBV14 with TRBJ2-3; 8 bases line up with TRBD1. CDR3 length: 14 residues. Losses at the gene ends were 4 bases for V and 3 bases for J; bases not matched to a gene: 3. The germline V gene has CDR1 SGHDN and CDR2 FVKESK. The CDR3 is CASSLGQGTDTQYF. The CDR3 DNA is TGTGCCAGCAGCCTTGGACAGGGAACAGATACGCAGTATTTT.

The chain carries TRBV9 and TRBJ2-1; 8 nucleotides match TRBD2. The CDR3 runs to 16 residues. Losses at the gene ends were 0 bases for V and 7 bases for J; bases not matched to a gene: 9. Germline V gives CDR1 SGDLS, CDR2 YYNGEE. DNA for the CDR3: TGTGCCAGCAGCGTAGATCCGGGGCTAGCGGGTAATGAGCAGTTCTTC. Translation gives CASSVDPGLAGNEQFF.

The J gene is TRBJ2-1, the V gene TRBV18; 7 bases fit TRBD1. Looked up from germline, CDR1 is KGHSH and CDR2 is LQKENI. The CDR3 runs 14 residues. V lost 3 bases, J lost 7 bases, and 6 bases stayed unmatched. The DNA for the CDR3 is TGTGCCAGCTCACCGCGACAGGGTCGGAATGAGCAGTTCTTC. This gives the protein CASSPRQGRNEQFF.

The chain is built from TRBV7-6 and TRBJ2-1; a possible D gene is TRBD2 (5 bases). Germline CDR1 reads SGHVS; CDR2 reads FNYEAQ. V lost 5 bases and J 3 bases, leaving 14 bases between the germline ends. The CDR3 contains 15 residues. The CDR3 bases are TGTGCCAGCAGCATTTCGGCGAGCGGCTACAATGAGCAGTTCTTC. This encodes CASSISASGYNEQFF.